This TCR beta chain comes out of a study of shared clonotypes between healthy human individuals. The wider study: CD8 memory received one plate per donor, CD8 naive two, CD4 memory three and CD4 naive three. Regarding the study as a whole: The study's rarefaction showed incomplete sorted-subset sequencing despite large depth. Roughly 5.3% of naive CD4 clonotypes were common to a few donors.

In the naive CD8 group, cells lacked CD45RO and were positively selected for CCR7, so terminally differentiated effector memory CD45RA+ cells were left out. The V gene lost 8 bases and the J gene lost 2 bases, with 10 bases spanning the gap. In germline, CDR1 is SGHAT, CDR2 FQNNGV. The CDR3 extends over 13 amino acids. As regards this clone: The antigen remains undetermined.

TCRdb keeps only in-frame clones here, not all; method: immunoSEQ multiplex PCR. The data contain about 580,000 clones, roughly 98% of them singletons. The sequence derives from a man younger than 40 in good health. The specimen sequenced was naive CD8+ T cells sorted from blood. The chain has TRBV11-2 and TRBJ1-5, with D maybe TRBD1 (5 bases). CDR3 in amino acids: CASQGGGNQPQHF. CDR3 sequence (DNA): TGTGCCAGCCAGGGAGGGGGCAATCAGCCCCAGCATTTT.